The next 23 T cell receptor beta chains were all read from a single sample in a study of neurological immune-mediated disorders. Each CDR3 protein is one row after TCRdb ran MiXCR on the 5' RACE reads. The sample includes 31,000 or so distinct CDR3 sequences, 1.5% of them seen just once. Sequenced sample: PBMCs. The source of these receptors is a woman in her twenties or thirties with multiple sclerosis.

This clonotype was recorded many times. V usage is TRBV5-1 and J usage is TRBJ2-7; D is undetermined. The germline V gene encodes CDR1 SGHRS and CDR2 YFSETQ. The V gene lost 4 bases and the J gene lost 0 bases, with 11 bases spanning the gap. This CDR3 region has 14 residues. CDR3 sequence reads: CASSPQVSSYEQYF. For the CDR3, the DNA is TGCGCCAGCAGCCCCCAGGTCAGCTCCTACGAGCAGTACTTC. The full variable domain, its missing parts supplied by reference TRBV5-1 and TRBJ2-7, is KAGVTQTPRYLIKTRGQQVTLSCSPISGHRSVSWYQQTPGQGLQFLFEYFSETQRNKGNFPGRFSGRQFSNSRSEMNVSTLELGDSALYLCASSPQVSSYEQYFGPGTRLTVT.

This clonotype was counted at least ten times. This rearrangement joins TRBV7-9 to TRBJ2-7; D gene uncertain. This CDR3 has 13 residues. The V and J ends lost 5 bases and 4 bases respectively, with 12 bases between them. The germline V gene encodes CDR1 SEHNR and CDR2 FQNEAQ (reference sequence). CDR3 protein: CASSPTAEYEQYF. In DNA, the CDR3 is TGTGCCAGCAGCCCCACGGCAGAGTACGAGCAGTACTTC. The entire variable domain, with the rest obtained from reference TRBV7-9 and TRBJ2-7, is as follows: DTGVSQNPRHKITKRGQNVTFRCDPISEHNRLYWYRQTLGQGPEFLTYFQNEAQLEKSRLLSDRFSAERPKGSFSTLEIQRTEQGDSAMYLCASSPTAEYEQYFGPGTRLTVT.

The sample holds many counts of this clonotype. This rearrangement joins TRBV7-2 to TRBJ1-1; D is possibly TRBD1 (5 bases). Trimming took 3 bases from V and 6 from J, leaving 8 bases between them. Germline CDR1 reads SGHTA; CDR2 reads FQGNSA. The CDR3 is 12 amino acids. The CDR3 nucleotides read TGTGCCAGCAGCTTCTCCAGGGCTGAAGCTTTCTTT. Protein: CASSFSRAEAFF.

This clonotype showed up many times. V gene TRBV29-1 combines with J gene TRBJ1-2, with D tentatively TRBD1 (6 bases). The germline V and J ends were trimmed by 7 bases and 8 bases, with 20 bases remaining between them. The germline CDR1 and CDR2 sequences are SQVTM and ANQGSEA. There are 13 residues in the CDR3. The CDR3 DNA sequence: TGCAGCGCGGGAGAAACAGGGACGGGAGGCTACACCTTC. This gives the protein CSAGETGTGGYTF.

This clonotype has a count of ten or more. The rearrangement uses TRBV18 and TRBJ1-2; the D is unclear. Per the germline V gene, CDR1 is KGHSH and CDR2 is LQKENI. Trimming cost V 1 base and J 4 bases, with 7 bases left between them. CDR3 size: 13 residues. The CDR3 spells CASSPQERYGYTF. Written as DNA, the CDR3 is TGTGCCAGCTCACCACAAGAACGCTATGGCTACACCTTC.

This clonotype was recorded at least ten times. The chain is built from TRBV5-1 and TRBJ1-6; the match to TRBD1 covers 11 bases. V shed 4 bases, J shed 7 bases, and the junction held 10 bases outside the gene matches. The germline gives CDR1 SGHRS, CDR2 YFSETQ. This CDR3 has 17 amino acids. The chain's CDR3 is CASSRTGTGGMNSPLHF. As DNA, the CDR3 is TGCGCCAGCAGCCGAACTGGGACAGGGGGGATGAATTCACCCCTCCACTTT. Combining the CDR3 with reference TRBV5-1 and TRBJ1-6 gives the whole variable domain KAGVTQTPRYLIKTRGQQVTLSCSPISGHRSVSWYQQTPGQGLQFLFEYFSETQRNKGNFPGRFSGRQFSNSRSEMNVSTLELGDSALYLCASSRTGTGGMNSPLHFGNGTRLTVT.

This clonotype was detected ten times or more. The V and J genes are TRBV5-1 and TRBJ1-2, with no clear D. From germline, CDR1 is SGHRS and CDR2 YFSETQ. Trimming took 5 bases from V and 2 from J, leaving 7 bases between them. This CDR3 has 12 amino acids. In DNA, the CDR3 is TGCGCCAGCAGACCCGACAACTATGGCTACACCTTC. Encoded protein: CASRPDNYGYTF. Drawing the rest from reference TRBV5-1 and TRBJ1-2, the complete variable domain is KAGVTQTPRYLIKTRGQQVTLSCSPISGHRSVSWYQQTPGQGLQFLFEYFSETQRNKGNFPGRFSGRQFSNSRSEMNVSTLELGDSALYLCASRPDNYGYTFGSGTRLTVV.

There are many counts of this clonotype. CDR3 in amino acids: CASSELAATDTQYF. CDR3 sequence (DNA): TGCGCCAGCAGCGAACTAGCGGCAACAGATACGCAGTATTTT. The chain carries TRBV5-1 and TRBJ2-3, with 8 bases lining up with TRBD2. With V trimmed by 4 bases and J by 3 bases, 4 bases remained unmatched. This CDR3 spans 14 amino acids. The germline CDR1 and CDR2 sequences are SGHRS and YFSETQ.

This clonotype was recorded at least ten times. This chain joins TRBV10-3 and TRBJ1-6; D unclear. Germline CDR1 is ENHRY and CDR2 is SYGVKD. The CDR3 sequence is 12 residues long. Trimming cost V 4 bases and J 6 bases, with 4 bases left between them. The CDR3 nucleotides are TGTGCCATCAGTGCTGGTAATTCACCCCTCCACTTT. The encoded protein is CAISAGNSPLHF.

The sample holds many counts of this clonotype. The chain uses TRBV24-1 and TRBJ2-2; D might be TRBD1 or TRBD2, each matching 5 bases. The V end lost 10 bases, the J end lost 6 bases, and 11 bases lay between the germline ends. CDR1 is KGHDR, CDR2 SFDVKD, per germline. The CDR3 loop spans 12 amino acids. The CDR3 bases are TGTGCCACGGGGGAGTACGCCGGGGAGCTGTTTTTT. This gives the protein CATGEYAGELFF.

To note about this clonotype: This clone may be a read error of a much larger clone one base away. Lacking the conserved final phenylalanine or tryptophan, this CDR3 likely reflects a read error. This chain links TRBV12-5 with TRBJ1-1, with no clear D. The CDR3 contains 12 residues. V was clipped by 6 bases and J by 6 bases, with 11 bases between them. Germline values: CDR1 LGHNT, CDR2 FRNRAP. CDR3 loop: CASGLTASEAFI. The CDR3 bases are TGTGCTAGTGGCCTGACTGCCTCTGAAGCTTTCATT.

This clonotype showed up many times. V usage is TRBV12-3 or TRBV12-4 and J usage is TRBJ1-2, with 9 positions matching TRBD1. J lost 2 bases, V lost 8 bases, and 3 bases had no gene match. This CDR3 comprises 13 residues. For the CDR3, the DNA is TGTGCCAGCGCACAGGGGGCGAACTATGGCTACACCTTC. Translated: CASAQGANYGYTF.

Many counts were recorded for this clonotype. The V and J genes are TRBV29-1 and TRBJ1-4; D unclear. Trimming pared 4 bases from V and 12 bases from J, leaving 12 bases between. Germline V gene sequence: CDR1 SQVTM, CDR2 ANQGSEA. This CDR3 region has 11 residues. CDR3 residues: CSVASSLELFF. CDR3 nucleotide sequence: TGCAGCGTTGCCAGCTCTCTGGAACTGTTTTTT. The whole variable domain, remainder taken from reference TRBV29-1 and TRBJ1-4, is SAVISQKPSRDICQRGTSLTIQCQVDSQVTMMFWYRQQPGQSLTLIATANQGSEATYESGFVIDKFPISRPNLTFSTLTVSNMSPEDSSIYLCSVASSLELFFGSGTQLSVL.

There are many counts of this clonotype. The V and J genes are TRBV9 and TRBJ2-2; TRBD2 matches 11 bases. V shed 4 bases and J 6 bases; nucleotides not matched to a gene: 8. This CDR3 has 16 residues. Germline V gene sequence: CDR1 SGDLS, CDR2 YYNGEE. In DNA, the CDR3 is TGTGCCAGCAGCTACTCTGGGACTAGCGGCGCCGGGGAGCTGTTTTTT. It encodes CASSYSGTSGAGELFF.

This clonotype was recorded many times. The CDR3, as DNA: TGTGCCAGCCTGAGAGTCCATAGCAATCAGCCCCAGCATTTT. It specifies CASLRVHSNQPQHF. The chain is built from TRBV21-1 and TRBJ1-5. TRBV21-1 is assigned pseudogene status. CDR3 length: 14 residues.

This clonotype was counted at least ten times. The rearrangement links TRBV25-1 to TRBJ1-6; the D gene is possibly TRBD1 (5 bases). The ends were cut back, 1 base at V and 6 bases at J, with 16 bases in the middle. The CDR3 consists of 17 residues. CDR1 is MGHDK, CDR2 SYGVNS, per germline. The CDR3 region has the DNA TGTGCCAGCAGTGAATCTCGATGGGGGACGGCTAATTCACCCCTCCACTTT. Translating gives CASSESRWGTANSPLHF.

The sample holds many counts of this clonotype. The gene calls are TRBV12-3 or TRBV12-4 and TRBJ2-1; D possibly corresponds to TRBD1 (5 bases). Trimming took 6 bases from V and 4 from J, leaving 19 bases between them. The length of the CDR3 is 16 residues. The CDR3 nucleotides are TGTGCCAGCAGCTCTGCCGTGGGCAGGACATACAATGAGCAGTTCTTC. It yields the protein CASSSAVGRTYNEQFF.

Ten or more counts support this clonotype. The V and J genes are TRBV20-1 and TRBJ1-2; 8 bases agree with TRBD1. The CDR3 loop spans 12 amino acids. After removal of 8 bases from V and 0 bases from J, the junction contained 2 bases not matched to a gene. Germline V gene lookup returns CDR1 DFQATT and CDR2 SNEGSKA (reference sequence). This CDR3 is CSTGGANYGYTF. DNA of the CDR3: TGCAGTACAGGGGGAGCTAACTATGGCTACACCTTC.

This clonotype was seen at least ten times. The chain has TRBV5-1 and TRBJ2-3; a weak D match, TRBD1 (6 bases). V was cut by 4 bases and J by 0 bases, with 12 bases left in between. Germline loops: CDR1 SGHRS, CDR2 YFSETQ. The CDR3 loop spans 15 amino acids. The CDR3 is CASSPRTASTDTQYF. The CDR3 DNA reads TGCGCCAGCAGCCCCCGGACAGCTAGCACAGATACGCAGTATTTT.

This clonotype was counted ten times or more. The CDR3 region is CASSYSGTQRNQPQHF. CDR3 coding DNA: TGTGCCAGCAGCTACTCCGGGACACAAAGGAATCAGCCCCAGCATTTT. V and J are TRBV7-2 and TRBJ1-5; tentatively, D is TRBD1 (6 bases). The CDR3 is 16 residues long. CDR1 SGHTA and CDR2 FQGNSA come from the germline V gene. The germline V and J ends were trimmed by 4 bases and 4 bases, with 17 bases remaining between them.

This clonotype was observed at least ten times. This chain uses TRBV5-1 with TRBJ2-1; TRBD1 might be the D (6 bases). Germline CDR1 reads SGHRS; CDR2 reads YFSETQ. CDR3 length equals 12 residues. The V and J ends lost 2 bases and 8 bases respectively, with 8 bases between them. CDR3 nucleotides: TGCGCCAGCAGCTTTACAGGGTATGAGCAGTTCTTC. Translated: CASSFTGYEQFF. Full variable domain (rest looked up from reference TRBV5-1 and TRBJ2-1): KAGVTQTPRYLIKTRGQQVTLSCSPISGHRSVSWYQQTPGQGLQFLFEYFSETQRNKGNFPGRFSGRQFSNSRSEMNVSTLELGDSALYLCASSFTGYEQFFGPGTRLTVL.

In its sample, this clonotype was seen a few times. This may stem from a read error, because a much larger clone lies one nucleotide away. Since no conserved phenylalanine or tryptophan closes the CDR3, a read error is the likely cause. The genes are TRBV7-9 and TRBJ1-2; the D gene is possibly TRBD1 (5 bases). The CDR3 covers 12 residues. V lost 5 bases and J lost 8, with 12 bases in between. CDR1 and CDR2 from the germline V gene are SEHNR and FQNEAQ (reference sequence). The CDR3 sequence: CASSMGRKGYTV. The CDR3 DNA reads TGTGCCAGCAGCATGGGACGTAAAGGCTACACCGTC.

This clonotype occurred many times. This chain joins TRBV12-3 or TRBV12-4 and TRBJ1-4; possibly TRBD1 for D (5 bases). With 3 bases removed from V and 4 bases from J, the gap between germline ends came to 9 bases. The CDR3 runs to 14 residues. CDR3 region: CASSFTQGNEKLFF. CDR3 nucleotide sequence: TGTGCCAGCAGTTTCACCCAGGGTAATGAAAAACTGTTTTTT.